The sample holds a few counts of the clone carrying this T cell receptor beta chain. Its antigen remains unknown. Coverage ceases 3 residues before the CDR3 finishes, and the germline J gene fills in the end. Trimming removed 3 bases from V and 5 bases from J; junction bases left unmatched: 7. The CDR3 loop spans 14 amino acids. CDR1 and CDR2 from the germline V gene are SGHRS and YFSETQ. The record originates from a study of T cell clonality in common variable immunodeficiency. Generated by immunoSEQ multiplex PCR, the TCRdb table keeps only in-frame clones and is missing some. This sample carries 15,000 to 20,000 clones, none of them present only once. Points from the study as a whole: Reportedly, TCR beta sequences from common variable immunodeficiency showed fewer deletions and N-nucleotide insertions.

The TCR comes from a human donor with common variable immunodeficiency. V is TRBV5-1 and J is TRBJ2-5; TRBD1 agrees at 7 bases. Sequencing input: peripheral blood mononuclear cells. The CDR3 reads CASSWRRGLETQYF. CDR3 DNA, as far as it was read: TGCGCCAGCAGCTGGAGAAGGGGGCTTGAGACC.